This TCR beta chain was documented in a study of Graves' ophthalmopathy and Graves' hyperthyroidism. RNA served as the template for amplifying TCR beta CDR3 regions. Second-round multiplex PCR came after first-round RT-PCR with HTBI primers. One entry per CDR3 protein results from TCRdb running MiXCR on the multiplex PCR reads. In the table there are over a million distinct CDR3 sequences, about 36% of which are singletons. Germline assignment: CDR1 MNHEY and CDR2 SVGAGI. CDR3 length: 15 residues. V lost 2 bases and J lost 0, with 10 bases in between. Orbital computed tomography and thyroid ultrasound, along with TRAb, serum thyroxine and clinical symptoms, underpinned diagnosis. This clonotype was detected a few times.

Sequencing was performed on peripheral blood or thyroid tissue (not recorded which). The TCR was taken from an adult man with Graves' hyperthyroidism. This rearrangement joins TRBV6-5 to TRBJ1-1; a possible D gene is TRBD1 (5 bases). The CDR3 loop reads CASSYRGVVNTEAFF. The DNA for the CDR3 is TGTGCCAGCAGTTACCGAGGGGTGGTGAACACTGAAGCTTTCTTT.